This entry features one T cell receptor (beta chain) sequence. This clone was counted only a few times. The target of this receptor is not known. Base qualities were left out, and no much larger clone turns up one base away. The record originates from a study of CD8+ T cells in alopecia areata (dated by TCRdb to 2016 to 2019). For context, the study as a whole: Treated patients were enrolled in an open-label pilot trial of oral tofacitinib at 5 to 10 mg twice daily for moderate-to-severe alopecia areata. Scalp tissue and sorted CD4+ and CD8+ peripheral blood T cells from patchy and totalis/universalis alopecia areata patients and from healthy controls were covered by human TCRbeta sequencing. Tofacitinib-treated patients had biopsies at baseline and at 4 and 24 weeks of treatment, with a later scalp biopsy in several patients. Patients stayed on tofacitinib for 6 to 18 months and then had 6 months of follow-up off drug so that delayed response and recurrence could be assessed. TCRbeta CDR3 regions were amplified by immunoSEQ multiplex PCR using 35 Vbeta forward and 13 Jbeta reverse primers. Clonality in the scalp was compared among normal scalp (n=4), patchy alopecia areata scalp (n=8), and alopecia totalis/universalis scalp (n=8). The study used high-throughput TCRbeta sequencing to examine T cell clonal expansion in alopecia areata, in both the C3H/HeJ mouse model and human patients. In treated patients, disease severity was measured using the SALT score, which gives the percentage of scalp surface area affected. RNA was extracted with the PAXgene miRNA kit for fixed scalp, the miRNeasy kit for PBMCs, and the RNeasy kit for mouse skin.

Libraries were made using the immunoSEQ multiplex PCR assay. RNA was extracted from all samples and reverse transcribed into cDNA, which served as template for TCR sequencing. SuperScript III was used for first-strand cDNA synthesis, primed with a 2:1 mix of oligo-dT and random hexamers. Amplification bias was assessed with a synthetic immune receptor repertoire, and residual bias was removed computationally. Concerning the study's data processing: Raw reads were preprocessed for error removal, and CDR3 was defined according to IMGT conventions as running from the conserved cysteine to phenylalanine. To get clonality, Shannon entropy was normalized by log2 of the number of productive unique TCRs and the result was subtracted from 1. CD4 or CD8 identity of scalp clones was inferred by cross-referencing scalp TCRbeta sequences with sorted blood CD4 and CD8 repertoires. Not all clones reach the TCRdb copy of this immuneACCESS table, which keeps in-frame sequences only. Checked studies attribute under half of the gap to unresolved V genes and leave the rest unexplained. The D gene and trimming were derived from the DNA, and the V and J assignments and clone size from that table. This sample comprises about 200,000 clones, more than 45% of them detected only once. The top ten constitute 5.5% of the sample.

Its CDR3 holds 15 amino acids, cysteine through phenylalanine. The kept DNA is CDR3 alone, 45 bases in frame from the first base. The junction carries 9 bases between V and J, which are trimmed by 2 bases and 0 bases respectively. The germline V gene gives CDR1 as SGHTA and CDR2 as FQGNSA. The time point label, as the study defines it: 20 to 30 weeks on oral tofacitinib. Interpreted using the paper, the treatment or condition label stands for: oral pan-JAK inhibitor, 5-10 mg twice daily. Lesional scalp punch biopsies and peripheral blood were obtained from alopecia areata patients. PBMCs were isolated by density centrifugation and stained for CD3, CD4 and CD8, and CD4+ and CD8+ T cells were sorted on a FACSAria. Summary of the overall study and its limitations: Scalp TCR repertoire analysis is complicated because resident alphabeta T cells in normal human skin are also sequenced, whereas mouse skin is dominated by gammadelta T cells. During tofacitinib treatment, many expanded lesional clones remained in scalp and blood, and this persistence may partly explain relapse after treatment is stopped. Shared TCR sequences between patients were less evident than in mice, which may be partly attributable to HLA diversity in the patient population. Scalp clonality and the number of expanded CD8+ clones among the top 100 scalp clones were significantly decreased by tofacitinib. Lesional scalp, especially in alopecia totalis/universalis, showed higher clonality and more expanded CD8+ clones than normal scalp, suggesting antigenic drive. The treated cohort was small, with a single nonresponder, so links between baseline CD8+ expansion and response need larger studies.

The sample was CD4+ T cells sorted from blood, taken at week 24, from a patient treated with tofacitinib. The sequence was obtained from a human donor with alopecia areata. Rearrangement joined TRBV7-2 to TRBJ2-3, and possibly TRBD2, on 6 matching bases. Here the CDR3 is given as CASSLLAYSTDTQYF. The nucleotides read TGTGCCAGCAGCTTACTAGCGTACAGCACAGATACGCAGTATTTT.